This TCR beta chain is from a study of shared clonotypes between healthy human individuals. Study-level background: CD8 memory received one plate per donor, CD8 naive two, CD4 memory three and CD4 naive three. General study findings and limits: Non-shared clonotypes displayed generation probabilities falling below those of clonotypes present in all four donors.

From CD4+ cells came CD45RA+ naive and CD45RA-negative memory subsets. This CDR3 comprises 17 residues. V shed 1 base, J shed 8 bases, and the junction held 13 bases outside the gene matches. Germline-derived CDR1 and CDR2 are MGHRA and YSYEKL. This clone showed up just once. Its antigen is unknown. Every immunoSEQ plate was one replicate of a subset's evenly spread DNA. Assay: immunoSEQ multiplex PCR; the TCRdb copy retains only in-frame clones and omits some. Of over a million clones detected, about 84% appear once; the ten largest clones hold 0.6% to 0.7%. Source material: memory CD4+ T cells from PBMCs. Subset here: CD45RA-negative fraction. The chain recombines TRBV4-1 with TRBJ2-1; 8 nucleotides line up with TRBD2. This sequence was found in a man younger than 35 in good health. Some clones in this sample may be carry-over from other donors' samples. CDR3 DNA: TGCGCCAGCAGCCAAGGACTGTCTGGCGGGAGGTCCCATGAGCAGTTCTTC. Its translation is CASSQGLSGGRSHEQFF.